The clone carrying this T cell receptor (beta chain) was observed many times. This entry comes from a study of human T cells and chemical hapten exposure. For the study at large: DPC at 2% was the sensitizing agent, placed on approximately 2 cm by approximately 2 cm of upper inner arm skin. Patients' scalps got diphenylcyclopropenone weekly throughout the roughly 23-week study. How much TCR each sample yielded varied, mostly because pooled library volumes differed slightly.

V lost 7 bases, J lost 6 bases, and 15 bases lay in between. The V gene's germline CDR1 is SQVTM and CDR2 ANQGSEA. The CDR3 consists of 12 residues. Sample time point: patch test 1, 2 weeks after DPC sensitization. Treatment defined: therapeutic diphenylcyclopropenone sensitization with weekly scalp DPC. From the RACE reads, TCRdb called clonotypes with MiXCR, one entry per CDR3 protein. The table lists 380,000 or so distinct CDR3 sequences, roughly 5% of them singletons, with about 2.2% in the top ten. This receptor was taken from a woman aged 45-65 years with alopecia areata. Some clones in this sample may be carry-over from other donors' samples. The chain couples TRBV29-1 to TRBJ1-1, with D perhaps matching TRBD1 (6 bases). Sequenced here: whole blood, sampled in connection with sensitization to the hapten diphenylcyclopropenone (DPC). The CDR3 sequence: CSAGGGRSEAFF. CDR3 nucleotides: TGCAGCGCCGGCGGGGGGCGGTCTGAAGCTTTCTTT.